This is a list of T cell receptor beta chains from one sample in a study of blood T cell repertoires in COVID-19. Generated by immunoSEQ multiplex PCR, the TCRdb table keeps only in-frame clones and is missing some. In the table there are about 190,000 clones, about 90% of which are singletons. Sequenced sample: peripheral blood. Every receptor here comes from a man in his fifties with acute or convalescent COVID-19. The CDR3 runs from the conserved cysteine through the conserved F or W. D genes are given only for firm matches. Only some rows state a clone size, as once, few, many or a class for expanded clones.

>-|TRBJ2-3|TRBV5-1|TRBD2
CASSSYPLAASTDTQYF
TGCGCCAGCAGCTCCTATCCCCTAGCGGCTAGCACAGATACGCAGTATTTT
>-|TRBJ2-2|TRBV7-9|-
CASSLPINTGELFF
TGTGCCAGCAGCCTACCAATCAACACCGGGGAGCTGTTTTTT
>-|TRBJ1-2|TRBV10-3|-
CAISEETDNGYTF
TGTGCCATCAGTGAGGAGACAGACAATGGCTACACCTTC
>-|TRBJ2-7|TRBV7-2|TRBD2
CASSLDSGRAYEQYF
TGTGCCAGCAGCTTAGACAGCGGGAGGGCCTACGAGCAGTACTTC
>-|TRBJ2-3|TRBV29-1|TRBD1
CSGRTGGDTQYF
TGCAGCGGTCGGACAGGGGGAGATACGCAGTATTTT
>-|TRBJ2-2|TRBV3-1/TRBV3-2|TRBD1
CASSTRDRVTGELFF
TGTGCCAGCAGCACCCGGGACAGGGTCACCGGGGAGCTGTTTTTT
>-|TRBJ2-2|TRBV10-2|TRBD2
CASKRTSDTGELFF
TGCGCCAGCAAACGGACTAGCGACACCGGGGAGCTGTTTTTT
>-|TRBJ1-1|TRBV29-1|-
CSVGTQNTEAFF
TGCAGCGTCGGGACTCAGAACACTGAAGCTTTCTTT
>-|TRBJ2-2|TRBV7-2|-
CASSPGTATGELFF
TGTGCCAGCAGCCCAGGGACTGCCACCGGGGAGCTGTTTTTT
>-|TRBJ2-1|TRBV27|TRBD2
CASSHGLAGVNEQFF
TGTGCCAGCAGTCACGGACTAGCGGGAGTCAATGAGCAGTTCTTC
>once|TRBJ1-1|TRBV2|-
CASSEGRARAFF
TGTGCCAGCAGTGAAGGCAGGGCACGGGCTTTCTTT
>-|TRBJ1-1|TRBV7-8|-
CASSRRENTEAFF
TGTGCCAGCAGCCGGCGGGAGAACACTGAAGCTTTCTTT
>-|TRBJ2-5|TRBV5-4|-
CASSQDWGMETQYF
TGTGCCAGCAGCCAGGACTGGGGAATGGAGACCCAGTACTTC
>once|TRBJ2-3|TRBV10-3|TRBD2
CATGGARGADTQYF
TGTGCCACCGGGGGGGCCCGGGGAGCAGATACGCAGTATTTT
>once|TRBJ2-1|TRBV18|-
CASSLQDSSYNEQFF
TGTGCCAGCTCCCTACAAGACAGTTCCTACAATGAGCAGTTCTTC
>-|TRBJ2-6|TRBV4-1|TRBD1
CASSQDQRDRESGANVLTF
TGCGCCAGCAGCCAAGATCAGCGGGACAGGGAATCTGGGGCCAACGTCCTGACTTTC
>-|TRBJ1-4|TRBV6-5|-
CASSSRQLSNEKLFF
TGTGCCAGCAGTTCGCGACAGTTAAGTAATGAAAAACTGTTTTTT
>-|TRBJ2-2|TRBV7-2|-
CASSFGQTINTGELFF
TGTGCCAGCAGCTTTGGACAGACAATAAACACCGGGGAGCTGTTTTTT
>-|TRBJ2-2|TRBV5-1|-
CASSLAERTLATGELFF
TGCGCCAGCAGCTTGGCCGAAAGAACCCTGGCCACCGGGGAGCTGTTTTTT
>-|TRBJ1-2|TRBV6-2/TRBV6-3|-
CASSFPGDYGYTF
TGTGCCAGCAGTTTCCCGGGGGATTATGGCTACACCTTC
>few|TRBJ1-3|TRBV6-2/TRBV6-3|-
CASSYSFHSGNTIYF
TGTGCCAGCAGTTACTCGTTCCACTCTGGAAACACCATATATTTT
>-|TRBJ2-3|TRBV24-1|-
CATARGIDHVTQYF
TGTGCCACCGCTAGGGGAATAGATCACGTTACGCAGTATTTT
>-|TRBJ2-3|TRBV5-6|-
CASSPTPSDTQYF
TGTGCCAGCAGTCCCACTCCCTCAGATACGCAGTATTTT
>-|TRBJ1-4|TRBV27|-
CASRQASDFNEKLFF
TGTGCCAGCAGACAAGCAAGCGACTTTAATGAAAAACTGTTTTTT
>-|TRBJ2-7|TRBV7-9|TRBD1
CASWGDRGPVEQYF
TGTGCCAGCTGGGGGGACAGGGGGCCGGTCGAGCAGTACTTC
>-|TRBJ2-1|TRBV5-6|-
CASRAWGRNEQFF
TGTGCCAGCAGGGCATGGGGCCGCAATGAGCAGTTCTTC
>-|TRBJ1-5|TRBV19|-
CASSIDGTPKTPIEPQHF
TGTGCCAGTAGTATAGATGGGACACCGAAGACTCCAATCGAGCCCCAGCATTTT
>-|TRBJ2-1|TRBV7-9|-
CASSFTAALNEQFF
TGTGCCAGCAGCTTTACAGCGGCCCTCAATGAGCAGTTCTTC
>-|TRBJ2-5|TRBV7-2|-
CASSLFRLGVTTKETQYF
TGTGCCAGCAGCTTATTCCGTCTCGGTGTTACCACTAAAGAGACCCAGTACTTC
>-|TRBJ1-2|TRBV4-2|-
CASSQDSDDGANYGYTF
TGTGCCAGCAGCCAAGATAGCGACGACGGAGCTAACTATGGCTACACCTTC
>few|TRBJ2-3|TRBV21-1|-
CASSKDRGRRKDTQYF
TGTGCCAGCAGCAAAGACAGGGGGCGCCGTAAAGATACGCAGTATTTT
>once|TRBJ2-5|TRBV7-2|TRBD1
CASSLTLGQGWLETQYF
TGTGCCAGCAGCCTTACCTTAGGACAGGGTTGGTTAGAGACCCAGTACTTC
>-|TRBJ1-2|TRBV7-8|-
CASSPGTSHYGYTF
TGTGCCAGCAGTCCAGGGACAAGCCACTATGGCTACACCTTC
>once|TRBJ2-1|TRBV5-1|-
CASSSRTVSSYNEQFF
TGCGCCAGCAGCTCCCGGACTGTAAGCTCCTACAATGAGCAGTTCTTC
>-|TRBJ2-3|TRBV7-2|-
CASSWLRLGTDTQYF
TGTGCCAGCAGCTGGCTAAGACTGGGCACAGATACGCAGTATTTT
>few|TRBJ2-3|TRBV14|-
CASSQGSRLATQYF
TGTGCCAGCAGCCAAGGATCTCGGCTAGCGACGCAGTATTTT